Here is one T cell receptor beta chain with its context. Original processing methods: Nucleated cell number was recorded as an estimate derived from reference gene primer amplification. Sequencing used immunoSEQ multiplex PCR; TCRdb keeps in-frame clones, though not all of them. V and J calls and clone size are as listed in that table; D and trimming were resolved from the DNA. The data contain roughly 66,000 clones, roughly nine tenths of them seen just once; the ten biggest clones take up around 7%. The V gene lost 2 bases and the J gene lost 0 bases, with 7 bases spanning the gap. The CDR3 is made up of 14 amino acids. The sample belongs to a study of blood T cell repertoires in COVID-19. Study-wide context: Sources were T cells, B-cell-depleted T cells, or PBMCs; the material itself was cDNA or gDNA.

This TCR was sampled from a human donor in a cohort sampled during active COVID-19. This sequence joins TRBV23-1 and TRBJ1-1, with D uncertain. TRBV23-1 belongs to the ORF category, with a function that is uncertain. The material sequenced was peripheral blood. DNA for the CDR3: TGCGCCAGCAGTCAAAGGGAGGTGAACACTGAAGCTTTCTTT. Translated, it gives CASSQREVNTEAFF.